The 22 T cell receptor beta chains reported below all come from one sample, sequenced in a study of blood T cells in healthy people across ages (dated by TCRdb to 2013 to 2016). Library prep was done by 5' RACE. The second PCR ran for about 6 to 11 cycles and used a J-beta primer mix along with a sample-barcoded 5' primer. The public sequencing data were trimmed at Q25 with fastp and processed into clonotypes with MiXCR by TCRdb, which kept only in-frame beta chains. Each CDR3 protein gets just one entry, which takes the most common genes and DNA from the rows behind it. Across this sample there are approximately 2,000,000 distinct CDR3 sequences, with about 39% seen only once. Roughly 23% of the sample comes from the top ten. The sequencing input was blood. These receptors all come from a human donor in good health.

This sequence joins TRBV28 and TRBJ2-7; 10 bases match TRBD2. Germline CDR1 MDHEN, CDR2 SYDVKM. This CDR3 has 13 residues. J lost 5 bases, V lost 10 bases, and 8 bases had no gene match. CDR3: CATLLAGRNEQYF. In DNA, the CDR3 is TGTGCCACCCTACTAGCGGGGCGGAACGAGCAGTACTTC.

The chain is built from TRBV5-1 and TRBJ1-4; TRBD1 matches 7 bases. Germline CDR1 reads SGHRS; CDR2 reads YFSETQ. There are 15 residues in the CDR3. The J segment lost 0 bases and the V segment lost 6 bases, leaving 5 bases of the junction unmatched. For the CDR3, the DNA is TGCGCCAGCACGGACAGGTCGTCAACTAATGAAAAACTGTTTTTT. This gives the protein CASTDRSSTNEKLFF.

The chain links TRBV6-1 to TRBJ2-5; D perhaps matches TRBD1 (5 bases). Per the germline V gene, CDR1 is MNHNS and CDR2 is SASEGT. This CDR3 is built from 15 residues. Trimming shortened V by 0 bases and J by 5 bases, and 13 bases separated the two germline ends. CDR3 in DNA: TGTGCCAGCAGTGAAGCGCGGTGGGGCGCGGAGACCCAGTACTTC. It specifies CASSEARWGAETQYF.

In this sample, this clonotype turned up a few times. The V and J genes are TRBV6-1 and TRBJ1-2, with 7 bases matching TRBD1. This CDR3 has 15 amino acids. The germline V gene encodes CDR1 MNHNS and CDR2 SASEGT. V gave up 4 bases and J gave up 6 bases; unmatched junction bases: 11. CDR3 region: CASSGDRTNTHGYTF. The CDR3 DNA sequence: TGTGCCAGCAGTGGGGACAGAACCAACACCCATGGCTACACCTTC.

In its sample, this clonotype was seen a few times. CDR3 coding DNA: TGTGCCAGCAGTTTAGACAGGGAGGATGAGCAGTTCTTC. Its protein product is CASSLDREDEQFF. The V and J genes are TRBV12-3 or TRBV12-4 and TRBJ2-1, with D perhaps TRBD1 or TRBD2 (6 bases each). The CDR3 loop spans 13 amino acids. Trimming removed 1 base at V and 8 bases at J, with 9 bases between.

A note on this clonotype: At one boundary the junction diverges from the germline segment, which might be a read error. V usage is TRBV4-2 and J usage is TRBJ2-3; 9 nucleotides agree with TRBD1. This CDR3 comprises 16 residues. CDR1 LGHNA and CDR2 YNFKEQ come from the germline V gene. The CDR3: CASSQKGQGGTDTQYF. The CDR3 DNA sequence: TGTGCCAGCAGCCAAAAGGGACAGGGTGGCACAGATACACAGTATTTT.

The chain carries TRBV6-6 and TRBJ1-1, with 10 bases identical to TRBD1. Trimming took 0 bases from V and 4 from J; bases not matched to a gene: 8. Germline V gives CDR1 MNHNY, CDR2 SVGAGI (reference sequence). This CDR3 region has 17 residues. Written as DNA, the CDR3 is TGTGCCAGCAGTTACTCGGGGACAGGGGCGGATGGCACTGAAGCTTTCTTT. It codes for CASSYSGTGADGTEAFF.

The DNA of the CDR3 is TGCGCCAGCAGCCACCCCCCGGGCAGGGGGATCGATCAGCCCCAGCATTTT. As protein: CASSHPPGRGIDQPQHF. V and J are TRBV4-1 and TRBJ1-5; 7 nucleotides align to TRBD1. CDR1 is MGHRA and CDR2 is YSYEKL in the germline V gene. CDR3 length: 17 amino acids. V gave up 3 bases and J gave up 5 bases; unmatched junction bases: 13.

The chain uses TRBV28 and TRBJ1-2; TRBD1 agrees at 7 bases. Germline V gene lookup returns CDR1 MDHEN and CDR2 SYDVKM. The CDR3 sequence is 16 residues long. The ends lost 3 bases at V and 0 bases at J; junction bases unmatched: 7. In DNA, the CDR3 is TGTGCCAGCAGTTTGACAGGGACAATAGCTAACTATGGCTACACCTTC. It is translated as CASSLTGTIANYGYTF.

This rearrangement joins TRBV9 to TRBJ2-1, with TRBD1 matching over 9 bases. CDR3 size: 15 residues. Unmatched junction bases numbered 6, after V lost 4 bases and J lost 4 bases. Germline loops: CDR1 SGDLS, CDR2 YYNGEE. CDR3 loop: CASSPRGTGYNEQFF. The CDR3 DNA follows: TGTGCCAGCAGCCCCAGGGGGACAGGGTACAATGAGCAGTTCTTC.

In this sample, this clonotype turned up a few times. The chain combines TRBV7-9 with TRBJ2-1; 7 positions agree with TRBD1. There are 17 residues in the CDR3. The germline gives CDR1 SEHNR, CDR2 FQNEAQ (reference sequence). The V and J ends lost 1 base and 4 bases, in that order; junction bases with no gene match: 10. The CDR3: CASSLVPDRVPYNEQFF. As DNA, the CDR3 is TGTGCCAGCAGCTTAGTCCCAGACAGGGTTCCTTACAATGAGCAGTTCTTC.

As regards this clonotype: An end of the junction does not agree with germline; a read error may underlie this. V is TRBV6-2 or TRBV6-3 and J is TRBJ2-7; TRBD2 matches 7 bases. Germline CDR1 and CDR2: MNHEY and SVGEGT. The CDR3 covers 16 residues. CDR3 bases: TGTACCAGCAGTTACGCTGGAGCGGGACGGCGATACGAGCAGTACTTC. The encoded protein is CTSSYAGAGRRYEQYF.

This clonotype was detected many times. One junction end does not reproduce the germline sequence, and a read error may be involved. V usage is TRBV6-6 and J usage is TRBJ2-7; no definite D call. The CDR3 has 13 amino acids. Germline CDR1 MNHNY, CDR2 SVGAGI (reference sequence). This CDR3 reads CASRYSGTYEQYF. CDR3 coding DNA: TGTGCCAGCAGATACTCAGGCACCTACGAGCAGTACTTC.

The chain joins TRBV4-3 to TRBJ1-4; a weak D match, TRBD1 (5 bases). The CDR3 is 12 amino acids. CDR1 is LGHNA and CDR2 is YSLEER in the germline V gene. Trimming took 0 bases from V and 14 from J, leaving 10 bases between them. The CDR3 region is CASSQDGRALFF. For the CDR3, the DNA is TGCGCCAGCAGCCAAGATGGCAGGGCTCTGTTTTTT.

The rearrangement links TRBV10-3 to TRBJ1-2, with D perhaps matching TRBD1 (6 bases). There are 12 residues in the CDR3. Trimming removed 10 bases from V and 3 bases from J, with 12 bases in between. In germline, CDR1 is ENHRY, CDR2 SYGVKD. The CDR3 coding sequence is TGTGCCACCGGGGGCACAGACTATGGCTACACCTTC. Its protein is CATGGTDYGYTF.

This chain connects TRBV20-1 to TRBJ2-7, with D tentatively TRBD1 (5 bases). The ends were cut back, 3 bases at V and 1 base at J, with 13 bases in the middle. This CDR3 has 14 amino acids. The germline gives CDR1 DFQATT, CDR2 SNEGSKA (reference sequence). The CDR3 loop reads CSASSDIGSYEQYF. The CDR3 nucleotides read TGCAGTGCTAGTTCGGACATAGGTTCCTACGAGCAGTACTTC.

This clonotype was seen a few times. The genes are TRBV20-1 and TRBJ1-6; TRBD1 matches 7 bases. Germline assignment: CDR1 DFQATT and CDR2 SNEGSKA (reference sequence). J was trimmed by 6 bases and V by 8 bases; bases with no gene match: 7. CDR3 length: 13 residues. The CDR3 bases are TGCAGTATCCGGGACAGCACTAATTCACCCCTCCACTTT. Amino acid sequence: CSIRDSTNSPLHF.

J is TRBJ1-2 and V is TRBV2; no clear D gene. Trimming removed 0 bases at V and 8 bases at J, with 7 bases between. The CDR3 has 12 residues. Germline V gene sequence: CDR1 SNHLY, CDR2 FYNNEI. CDR3 loop: CASSEAPWGYTF. The CDR3 nucleotides are TGTGCCAGCAGTGAAGCCCCTTGGGGCTACACCTTC.

The chain joins TRBV7-2 to TRBJ1-1; unclear D gene. V gave up 5 bases and J gave up 1 base, with 17 bases separating them. The germline V gene has CDR1 SGHTA and CDR2 FQGNSA. The CDR3 totals 16 residues. CDR3 nucleotides: TGTGCCAGCAGCGCCTTCGGGCCACCATCGAACACTGAAGCTTTCTTT. This codes for CASSAFGPPSNTEAFF. The whole variable domain, filled in from reference TRBV7-2 and TRBJ1-1, reads GAGVSQSPSNKVTEKGKDVELRCDPISGHTALYWYRQSLGQGLEFLIYFQGNSAPDKSGLPSDRFSAERTGGSVSTLTIQRTQQEDSAVYLCASSAFGPPSNTEAFFGQGTRLTVV.

On this clonotype itself: This sequence may be a read error, since a much larger clone differs from it by one base. This rearrangement joins TRBV7-3 to TRBJ2-7, with D perhaps matching TRBD2 (7 bases). The V gene's germline CDR1 is SGHTA and CDR2 FQGTGA. V was shortened by 3 bases and J by 4 bases, with 16 bases between the two germline ends. The CDR3 is 15 residues long. The CDR3 reads CASSLAGGTRYEQYF. DNA for the CDR3: TGTGCCAGCAGCTTGGCCGGGGGGACACGATACGAGCAGTACTTC.

V and J are TRBV7-9 and TRBJ2-1; 7 bases agree with TRBD2. The CDR3 runs 15 residues. V was clipped by 2 bases and J by 8 bases; unmatched bases: 9. Per the germline V gene, CDR1 is SEHNR and CDR2 is FQNEAQ (reference sequence). The CDR3 bases are TGTGCCAGCAGCTTATTCGGGGGGAGCATGGATGAGCAGTTCTTC. It specifies CASSLFGGSMDEQFF.

V usage is TRBV20-1 and J usage is TRBJ1-2, with 7 positions matching TRBD1. The CDR3 extends over 17 amino acids. CDR1 DFQATT and CDR2 SNEGSKA come from the germline V gene (reference sequence). Trimming cost V 5 bases and J 5 bases; bases outside gene matches: 20. CDR3 amino acids: CSAASIWTGRGGYGYTF. The CDR3, as DNA: TGCAGTGCTGCTAGTATCTGGACAGGTCGTGGGGGGTATGGCTACACCTTC.